This TCR beta chain was found in a study of shared clonotypes between healthy human individuals. Naive CD8 isolation took CD45RO-negative cells positively selected for CCR7 and excluded terminally differentiated effector memory CD45RA+ cells. Per the germline V gene, CDR1 is MNHEY and CDR2 is SMNVEV (reference sequence). The CDR3 contains 13 residues. V gave up 5 bases and J gave up 2 bases, with 10 bases separating them. Generated by immunoSEQ multiplex PCR, the TCRdb table keeps only in-frame clones and is missing some. The sample lists about 2 million clones, about 95% occurring once. J is TRBJ2-7 and V is TRBV27, with D possibly TRBD2 on 5 matching bases. The source material was naive CD8+ T cells sorted from blood. The source is a young man in good health. The CDR3 coding sequence is TGTGCCAGCAGTCCAATCGGGGCCTACGAGCAGTACTTC. Its translation is CASSPIGAYEQYF.